This T cell receptor (beta chain) was identified during a study of blood T cells in healthy people across ages. The authors ran a second PCR of about 6 to 11 cycles using a sample-barcoded 5' primer and a J-beta primer mix. Each cDNA was tagged by a template-switch adaptor containing 12 random nucleotides. TCRdb re-analysed the 5' RACE reads in MiXCR, keeping a single row per CDR3 protein. This table holds about 1,400,000 distinct CDR3 sequences, around 42% found once. For this clonotype: Its specificity is unknown. With a much larger clone just one base away, this may be a read error.

Study outcomes and limitations: Any changes in expanded clonotypes were possibly confounded, as donor CMV status remained unknown.

The sample was blood. The sequence was obtained from a woman younger than 35 in good health.

CDR3 DNA sequence: TGTGCCAGCAGTGCTGGGACTAGCTACCTGAATGAGCAGTACTTC. It codes for CASSAGTSYLNEQYF. The V call is TRBV2, the J call TRBJ2-1, with 9 nucleotides matching TRBD2. TRBJ2-7 explains the end of the DNA better; the J call may be wrong. Per germline, CDR1 SNHLY and CDR2 FYNNEI. This CDR3 is 15 amino acids long.